This TCR beta chain emerged from a study of T cells after yellow fever vaccination. TCRdb re-called the 5' RACE reads with MiXCR, one entry per CDR3 protein. The sample lists 500,000 to 550,000 distinct CDR3 sequences, just over 20% occurring once. In its sample, this clonotype was seen a few times. Its target is not known. This CDR3 has 16 amino acids. CDR1 and CDR2 from the germline V gene are DFQATT and SNEGSKA (reference sequence). With V trimmed by 3 bases and J by 3 bases, 13 bases remained unmatched. Study outcomes and limitations: Post-booster reappearance was seen for most primary-vaccination clones (about 96% CD4, 88% CD8).

The starting material was PBMCs, obtained approximately 22 days after the first yellow fever vaccination. This chain connects TRBV20-1 to TRBJ1-1; 7 bases map to TRBD1. The receptor comes from a man in his late teens or twenties who received the YFV17D yellow fever vaccine. The CDR3 region is CSASQGSGGYYTEAFF. The CDR3 DNA follows: TGCAGTGCTAGTCAGGGGTCAGGGGGGTATTACACTGAAGCTTTCTTT.